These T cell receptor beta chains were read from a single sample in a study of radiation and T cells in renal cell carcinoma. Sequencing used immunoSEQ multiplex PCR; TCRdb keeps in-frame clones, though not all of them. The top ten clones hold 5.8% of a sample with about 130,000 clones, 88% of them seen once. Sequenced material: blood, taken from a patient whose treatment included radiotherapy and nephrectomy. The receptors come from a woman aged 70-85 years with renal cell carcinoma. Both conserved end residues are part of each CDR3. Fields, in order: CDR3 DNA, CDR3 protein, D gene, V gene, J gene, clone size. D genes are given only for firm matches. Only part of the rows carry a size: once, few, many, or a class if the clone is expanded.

CDR3nt: TGTGCCAGCAGGAGGCTAGCGGTGAATAATGAGCAGTTCTTC
CDR3aa: CASRRLAVNNEQFF
d_gene: TRBD2
v_gene: TRBV27
j_gene: TRBJ2-1
abundance: few

CDR3nt: TGCGCCAGCAGCCATGGGACAGGGGCCGGGGAGCTGTTTTTT
CDR3aa: CASSHGTGAGELFF
d_gene: TRBD1
v_gene: TRBV4-3
j_gene: TRBJ2-2
abundance: .

CDR3nt: TGCGCCAGCAGCTTGCAAGGGGGCTCCTACGAGCAGTACTTC
CDR3aa: CASSLQGGSYEQYF
d_gene: .
v_gene: TRBV5-1
j_gene: TRBJ2-7
abundance: .

CDR3nt: TGTGCCACCACTAAAGGGGGGGTTGGAGATACGCAGTATTTT
CDR3aa: CATTKGGVGDTQYF
d_gene: .
v_gene: TRBV19
j_gene: TRBJ2-3
abundance: .

CDR3nt: TGTGCCTGCCCCCGGACAGGGGAAGATTATGGCTACACCTTC
CDR3aa: CACPRTGEDYGYTF
d_gene: TRBD1
v_gene: TRBV30
j_gene: TRBJ1-2
abundance: .

CDR3nt: TGTGCCAGCAGCGCTACAGGGGGCTTTAATTCACCCCTCCACTTT
CDR3aa: CASSATGGFNSPLHF
d_gene: TRBD1
v_gene: TRBV9
j_gene: TRBJ1-6
abundance: .

CDR3nt: TGTGCCAGCACCAGGGCGAGTACTGAAGCTTTCTTT
CDR3aa: CASTRASTEAFF
d_gene: .
v_gene: TRBV6-6
j_gene: TRBJ1-1
abundance: .

CDR3nt: TGTGCCAGCACCCCCTTCAAGAACGTTAATCAGCCCCAGCATTTT
CDR3aa: CASTPFKNVNQPQHF
d_gene: .
v_gene: TRBV6-1
j_gene: TRBJ1-5
abundance: .

CDR3nt: TGTGCCAGCAGCCAAGACGGGGCCTATAATTCACCCCTCCACTTT
CDR3aa: CASSQDGAYNSPLHF
d_gene: .
v_gene: TRBV14
j_gene: TRBJ1-6
abundance: .

CDR3nt: TGTGCCAGTGGGGGGCCCTACAATGAGCAGTTCTTC
CDR3aa: CASGGPYNEQFF
d_gene: .
v_gene: TRBV28
j_gene: TRBJ2-1
abundance: .

CDR3nt: TGTGCCACCAGCAGAGAGTTCCGCTACAATGAGCAGTTCTTC
CDR3aa: CATSREFRYNEQFF
d_gene: .
v_gene: TRBV15
j_gene: TRBJ2-1
abundance: .

CDR3nt: TGTGCCAGCAGCTTAGCCGTCGGGAACACTGAAGCTTTCTTT
CDR3aa: CASSLAVGNTEAFF
d_gene: .
v_gene: TRBV7-6
j_gene: TRBJ1-1
abundance: .

CDR3nt: TGTGCCAGCAGTCAACAACTAGGCTATGAGCAGTTCTTC
CDR3aa: CASSQQLGYEQFF
d_gene: .
v_gene: TRBV2
j_gene: TRBJ2-1
abundance: .

CDR3nt: TGTGCCAGCAGCTCCCCAGAGATGGACAGGGAAAACATTCAGTACTTC
CDR3aa: CASSSPEMDRENIQYF
d_gene: TRBD1
v_gene: TRBV7-2
j_gene: TRBJ2-4
abundance: .

CDR3nt: TGTGCCAGCAGCTTGGCCTGGGGAGGCCAAGAGACCCAGTACTTC
CDR3aa: CASSLAWGGQETQYF
d_gene: .
v_gene: TRBV5-4
j_gene: TRBJ2-5
abundance: .

CDR3nt: TGTGCCAGCAGCAACGGGCTAGATACGCAGTATTTT
CDR3aa: CASSNGLDTQYF
d_gene: .
v_gene: TRBV7-2
j_gene: TRBJ2-3
abundance: .

CDR3nt: TGTGCCATCAGTGATCTAAGGGACAGGGGGCAATACGAGCAGTACTTC
CDR3aa: CAISDLRDRGQYEQYF
d_gene: TRBD1
v_gene: TRBV6-1
j_gene: TRBJ2-7
abundance: .

CDR3nt: TGTGCCAGCAGCATGAGGACAGGGCTTTCACATGAGCAGTTCTTC
CDR3aa: CASSMRTGLSHEQFF
d_gene: TRBD1
v_gene: TRBV14
j_gene: TRBJ2-1
abundance: .

CDR3nt: TGTGCCAGCAGCACTACCGGACAGGGAGGTTACAACTATGGCTACACCTTC
CDR3aa: CASSTTGQGGYNYGYTF
d_gene: TRBD1
v_gene: TRBV7-2
j_gene: TRBJ1-2
abundance: .

CDR3nt: TGCGCCAGCAGCTTGGCGGCGGCGCGCTACGAGCAGTACTTC
CDR3aa: CASSLAAARYEQYF
d_gene: .
v_gene: TRBV5-1
j_gene: TRBJ2-7
abundance: .

CDR3nt: TGTGCCAGCAGCCCAGGGGGGTTATCTGAAGCTTTCTTT
CDR3aa: CASSPGGLSEAFF
d_gene: TRBD1
v_gene: TRBV6-5
j_gene: TRBJ1-1
abundance: .

CDR3nt: TGTGCCTGGAGTTCCTTAAATGAGCAGTTCTTC
CDR3aa: CAWSSLNEQFF
d_gene: .
v_gene: TRBV30
j_gene: TRBJ2-1
abundance: .

CDR3nt: TGTGCCAGCAGCCTCGGGGAGGGGGCCTACGAGCAGTACTTC
CDR3aa: CASSLGEGAYEQYF
d_gene: .
v_gene: TRBV9
j_gene: TRBJ2-7
abundance: .

CDR3nt: TGCGCCAGCAGCTGGGGGGACAGGCCGAATTCACCCCTCCACTTT
CDR3aa: CASSWGDRPNSPLHF
d_gene: TRBD1
v_gene: TRBV5-1
j_gene: TRBJ1-6
abundance: .

CDR3nt: TGTGCCAGCTGGGGACTTTTTGGCTACACCTTC
CDR3aa: CASWGLFGYTF
d_gene: .
v_gene: TRBV6-5
j_gene: TRBJ1-2
abundance: .

CDR3nt: TGTGCCAGCAGTGAGGGGAACACCATATATTTT
CDR3aa: CASSEGNTIYF
d_gene: .
v_gene: TRBV28
j_gene: TRBJ1-3
abundance: .

CDR3nt: TGTGCCAGCAGTGAATCAGGCAGTTTCGTATCACCCCTCCACTTT
CDR3aa: CASSESGSFVSPLHF
d_gene: .
v_gene: TRBV25-1
j_gene: TRBJ1-6
abundance: .

CDR3nt: TGTGCCAGCAGTTACGGCGGGGCTCTCAATCAGCCCCAGCATTTT
CDR3aa: CASSYGGALNQPQHF
d_gene: .
v_gene: TRBV6-6
j_gene: TRBJ1-5
abundance: .

CDR3nt: TGTGCCAGCAGCCCCCTGGGGCACAATGAGCAGTTCTTC
CDR3aa: CASSPLGHNEQFF
d_gene: .
v_gene: TRBV7-8
j_gene: TRBJ2-1
abundance: .

CDR3nt: TGTGCCAGCAGCTTAGGGGTCAGAGGGGGTCAAGATTCACCCCTCCACTTT
CDR3aa: CASSLGVRGGQDSPLHF
d_gene: .
v_gene: TRBV11-3
j_gene: TRBJ1-6
abundance: .

CDR3nt: TGTGCCAGCAGCGTAGCGGCAGGGGGGTTCACAGATACGCAGTATTTT
CDR3aa: CASSVAAGGFTDTQYF
d_gene: .
v_gene: TRBV9
j_gene: TRBJ2-3
abundance: .

CDR3nt: TGTGCCAGCAGTTGGGGGACAGGTCCTGGCTACACCTTC
CDR3aa: CASSWGTGPGYTF
d_gene: TRBD1
v_gene: TRBV28
j_gene: TRBJ1-2
abundance: .

CDR3nt: TGCGCCAGCAGCCCCGACAGTAACACTGAAGCTTTCTTT
CDR3aa: CASSPDSNTEAFF
d_gene: .
v_gene: TRBV4-3
j_gene: TRBJ1-1
abundance: .

CDR3nt: TGTGCCATCTATCCCGCGTTTGGCAGCGAAGAGACCCAGTACTTC
CDR3aa: CAIYPAFGSEETQYF
d_gene: .
v_gene: TRBV28
j_gene: TRBJ2-5
abundance: .

CDR3nt: TGCGCCAGCAGCTTGCTCTCGGGGAGCATGAACACTGAAGCTTTCTTT
CDR3aa: CASSLLSGSMNTEAFF
d_gene: .
v_gene: TRBV5-1
j_gene: TRBJ1-1
abundance: .

CDR3nt: TGTGCCAGCAGTGATGGAGGGGGTTATTCCCATAATTCACCCCTCCACTTT
CDR3aa: CASSDGGGYSHNSPLHF
d_gene: .
v_gene: TRBV2
j_gene: TRBJ1-6
abundance: .

CDR3nt: TGTGCCAGTAGTCCCCGTGCCACCACAGATACGCAGTATTTT
CDR3aa: CASSPRATTDTQYF
d_gene: .
v_gene: TRBV19
j_gene: TRBJ2-3
abundance: .

CDR3nt: TGTGCCTGGAGTGTACGAAGGGGACCTGAAGCTTTCTTT
CDR3aa: CAWSVRRGPEAFF
d_gene: .
v_gene: TRBV30
j_gene: TRBJ1-1
abundance: .

CDR3nt: TGTGCCAGCAGTGAAGGTACGCAGTATTTT
CDR3aa: CASSEGTQYF
d_gene: .
v_gene: TRBV2
j_gene: TRBJ2-3
abundance: .

CDR3nt: TGTGCCAGCAGCTTAGGGCAGACCTCTGGAAACACCATATATTTT
CDR3aa: CASSLGQTSGNTIYF
d_gene: .
v_gene: TRBV7-2
j_gene: TRBJ1-3
abundance: .

CDR3nt: TGTGCCAGCAGGGTGACAGGTGGAAACACTGAAGCTTTCTTT
CDR3aa: CASRVTGGNTEAFF
d_gene: .
v_gene: TRBV28
j_gene: TRBJ1-1
abundance: .

CDR3nt: TGTGCCACCATGGCCCGGGGCGGCACTGAAGCTTTCTTT
CDR3aa: CATMARGGTEAFF
d_gene: .
v_gene: TRBV15
j_gene: TRBJ1-1
abundance: .

CDR3nt: TGTGCCAGCAGTTCCAACTACGAGCAGTACTTC
CDR3aa: CASSSNYEQYF
d_gene: .
v_gene: TRBV5-4
j_gene: TRBJ2-7
abundance: .

CDR3nt: TGTGCCACCCGTGCACAGGGGGCGCTTAATGAGCAGTTCTTC
CDR3aa: CATRAQGALNEQFF
d_gene: TRBD1
v_gene: TRBV5-4
j_gene: TRBJ2-1
abundance: .

CDR3nt: TGTGCCTGGAGGACCCGGGACATAAGGACCGGGGAGCTGTTTTTT
CDR3aa: CAWRTRDIRTGELFF
d_gene: .
v_gene: TRBV30
j_gene: TRBJ2-2
abundance: once

CDR3nt: TGTGCCAGTAGTGTCGACCGACCCTATGGCTACACCTTC
CDR3aa: CASSVDRPYGYTF
d_gene: .
v_gene: TRBV19
j_gene: TRBJ1-2
abundance: .

CDR3nt: TGTGCCAGCAGTACGGACATGCTAGCCAAAAACATTCAGTACTTC
CDR3aa: CASSTDMLAKNIQYF
d_gene: .
v_gene: TRBV27
j_gene: TRBJ2-4
abundance: once

CDR3nt: TGTGCCAGCAGCTACCGGACAGGGGGCGGGACTGAAGCTTTCTTT
CDR3aa: CASSYRTGGGTEAFF
d_gene: TRBD1
v_gene: TRBV5-6
j_gene: TRBJ1-1
abundance: .

CDR3nt: TGTGCCAGCAGCTTAGGGTATAGGCGGGACACCATATATTTT
CDR3aa: CASSLGYRRDTIYF
d_gene: .
v_gene: TRBV7-9
j_gene: TRBJ1-3
abundance: .

CDR3nt: TGTGCCAGCAGGAGGACTAGCGGCCACAATGAGCAGTTCTTC
CDR3aa: CASRRTSGHNEQFF
d_gene: TRBD2
v_gene: TRBV7-2
j_gene: TRBJ2-1
abundance: .

CDR3nt: TGTGCCACCAGCAGAGATAAGGGGATAGGTTTCGGCACTGAAGCTTTCTTT
CDR3aa: CATSRDKGIGFGTEAFF
d_gene: .
v_gene: TRBV15
j_gene: TRBJ1-1
abundance: once

CDR3nt: TGTGCCAGCAGCGCTCCCATTTGGGATGGCTACACCTTC
CDR3aa: CASSAPIWDGYTF
d_gene: .
v_gene: TRBV9
j_gene: TRBJ1-2
abundance: once